A single TCR beta chain is shown here with its context. What it recognizes is unknown. The ViraFEST assay expanded antigen-specific CD4+ T cells with viral peptide pools before sequencing. After around nine days in culture, the CD4+ T cells were isolated. Two doses of either BNT162b2 or mRNA-1273 were given to each participant. This entry comes from a study of vaccination effects on CD4 cells after COVID-19. Study outcomes and limitations: Clones arising from infection and from vaccination showed marked clonal contraction late after vaccination.

The germline V and J ends were trimmed by 0 bases and 8 bases, with 13 bases remaining between them. In germline, CDR1 is MNHEY, CDR2 SVGEGT. The CDR3 extends over 14 amino acids. TCRdb keeps only in-frame clones here, not all; method: immunoSEQ multiplex PCR. This sample has about 81,000 clones; around 74% occur once, and the top ten carry 1.1%. This receptor was identified in a human donor who received a COVID-19 vaccine. The chain has TRBV6-2 or TRBV6-3 and TRBJ1-2; perhaps TRBD1 as D (6 bases). The sample here was CD4+ T cells from PBMCs cultured with HCoV-OC43 spike peptides, taken after COVID-19 vaccination. Subset reported: HCoV-OC43 spike overlapping peptide pool stimulation. The CDR3 DNA reads as TGTGCCAGCAGTTACTCCCGGACAGCCCAGGGCTACACCTTC. Translation: CASSYSRTAQGYTF.